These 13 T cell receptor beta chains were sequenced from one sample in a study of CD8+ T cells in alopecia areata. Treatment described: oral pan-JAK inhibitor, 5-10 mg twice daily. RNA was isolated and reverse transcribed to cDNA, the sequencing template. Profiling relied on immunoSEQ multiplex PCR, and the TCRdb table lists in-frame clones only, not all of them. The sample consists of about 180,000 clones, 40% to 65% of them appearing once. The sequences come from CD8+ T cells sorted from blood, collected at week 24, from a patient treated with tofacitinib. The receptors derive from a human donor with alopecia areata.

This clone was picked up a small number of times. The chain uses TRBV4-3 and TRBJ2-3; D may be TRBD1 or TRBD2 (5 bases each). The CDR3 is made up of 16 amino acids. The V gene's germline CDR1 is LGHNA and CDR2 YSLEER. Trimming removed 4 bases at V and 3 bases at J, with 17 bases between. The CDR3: CASSLSRGGPTDTQYF. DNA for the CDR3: TGCGCCAGCAGCCTTTCACGGGGCGGACCGACAGATACGCAGTATTTT.

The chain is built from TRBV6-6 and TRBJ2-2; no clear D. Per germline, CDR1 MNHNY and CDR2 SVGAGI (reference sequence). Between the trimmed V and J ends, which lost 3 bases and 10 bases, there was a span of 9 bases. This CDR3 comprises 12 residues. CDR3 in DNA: TGTGCCAGCAGTTATGCCCATCCGGAGCTGTTTTTT. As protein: CASSYAHPELFF.

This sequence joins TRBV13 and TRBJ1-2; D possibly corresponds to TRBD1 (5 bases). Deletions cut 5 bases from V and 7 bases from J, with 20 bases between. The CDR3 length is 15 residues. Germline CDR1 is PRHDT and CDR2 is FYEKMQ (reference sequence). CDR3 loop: CASSPWEDMDSGYTF. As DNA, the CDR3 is TGTGCCAGCAGCCCGTGGGAGGACATGGATTCTGGCTACACCTTC.

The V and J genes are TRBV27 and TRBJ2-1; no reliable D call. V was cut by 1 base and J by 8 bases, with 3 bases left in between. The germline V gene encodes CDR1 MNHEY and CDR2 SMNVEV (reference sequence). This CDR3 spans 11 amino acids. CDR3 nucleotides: TGTGCCAGCAGTTTATACGATGAGCAGTTCTTC. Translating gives CASSLYDEQFF.

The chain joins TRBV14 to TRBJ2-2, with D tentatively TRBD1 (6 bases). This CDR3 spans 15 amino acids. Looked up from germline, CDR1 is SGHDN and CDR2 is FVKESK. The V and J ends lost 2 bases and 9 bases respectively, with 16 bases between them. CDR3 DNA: TGTGCCAGCAGCCAACGTCCGACAGGCCACAGGGAGCTGTTTTTT. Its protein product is CASSQRPTGHRELFF.

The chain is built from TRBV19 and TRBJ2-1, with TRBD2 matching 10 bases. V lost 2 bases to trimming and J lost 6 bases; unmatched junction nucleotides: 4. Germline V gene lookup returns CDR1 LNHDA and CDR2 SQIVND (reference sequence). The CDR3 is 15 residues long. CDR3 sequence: CASSISSGGTNEQFF. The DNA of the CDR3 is TGTGCCAGTAGTATATCTAGCGGGGGTACCAATGAGCAGTTCTTC.

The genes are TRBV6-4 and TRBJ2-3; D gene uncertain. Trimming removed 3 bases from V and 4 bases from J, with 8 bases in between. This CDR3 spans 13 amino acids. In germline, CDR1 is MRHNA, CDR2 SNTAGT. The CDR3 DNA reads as TGTGCCAGCAGTGAGAGTGGTTCAGATACGCAGTATTTT. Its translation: CASSESGSDTQYF.

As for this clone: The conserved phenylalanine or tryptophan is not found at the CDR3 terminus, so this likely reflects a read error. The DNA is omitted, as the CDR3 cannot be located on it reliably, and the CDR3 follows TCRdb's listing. The CDR3: CSVVTDNKGAL. The chain recombines TRBV29-1 with TRBJ1-1; the table's D call, TRBD1, was not checked against the DNA. The CDR3 is 11 amino acids in total, end residues counted. Germline CDR1 reads SQVTM; CDR2 reads ANQGSEA.

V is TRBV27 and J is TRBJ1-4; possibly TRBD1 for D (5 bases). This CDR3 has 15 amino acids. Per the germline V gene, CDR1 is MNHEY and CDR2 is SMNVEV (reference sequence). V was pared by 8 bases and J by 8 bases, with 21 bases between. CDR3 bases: TGTGCCAGCGGGCCCCGGGACCGTCCCAAAGAAAAACTGTTTTTT. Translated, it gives CASGPRDRPKEKLFF. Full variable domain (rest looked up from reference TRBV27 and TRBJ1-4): EAQVTQNPRYLITVTGKKLTVTCSQNMNHEYMSWYRQDPGLGLRQIYYSMNVEVTDKGDVPEGYKVSRKEKRNFPLILESPSPNQTSLYFCASGPRDRPKEKLFFGSGTQLSVL.

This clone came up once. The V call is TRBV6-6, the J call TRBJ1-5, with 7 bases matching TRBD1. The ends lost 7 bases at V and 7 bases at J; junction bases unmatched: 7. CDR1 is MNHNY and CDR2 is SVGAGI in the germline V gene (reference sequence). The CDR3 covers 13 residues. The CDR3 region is CASIDRVRQPQHF. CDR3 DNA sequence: TGTGCCAGCATCGACAGGGTGAGACAGCCCCAGCATTTT.

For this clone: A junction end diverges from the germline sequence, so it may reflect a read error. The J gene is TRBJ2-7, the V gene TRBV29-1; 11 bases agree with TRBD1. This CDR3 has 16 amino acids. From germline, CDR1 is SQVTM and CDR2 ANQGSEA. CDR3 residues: CGVAGQGDRNSYEQYF. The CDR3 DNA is TGCGGCGTCGCGGGACAGGGGGACAGGAATTCCTACGAGCAGTACTTC.

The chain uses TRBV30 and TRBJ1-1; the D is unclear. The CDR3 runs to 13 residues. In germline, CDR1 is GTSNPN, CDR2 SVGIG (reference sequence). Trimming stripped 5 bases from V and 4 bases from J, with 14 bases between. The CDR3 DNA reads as TGTGCCTGGGGACCCTCCCTAAGCACTGAAGCTTTCTTT. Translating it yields CAWGPSLSTEAFF. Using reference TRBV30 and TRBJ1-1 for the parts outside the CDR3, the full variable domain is SQTIHQWPATLVQPVGSPLSLECTVEGTSNPNLYWYRQAAGRGLQLLFYSVGIGQISSEVPQNLSASRPQDRQFILSSKKLLLSDSGFYLCAWGPSLSTEAFFGQGTRLTVV.

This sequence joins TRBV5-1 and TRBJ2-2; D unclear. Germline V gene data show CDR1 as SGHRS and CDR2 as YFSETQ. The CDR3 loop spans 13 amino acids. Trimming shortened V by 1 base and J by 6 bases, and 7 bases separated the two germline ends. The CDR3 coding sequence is TGCGCCAGCAGCTTGCTAAGTCCCGGGGAGCTGTTTTTT. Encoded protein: CASSLLSPGELFF.